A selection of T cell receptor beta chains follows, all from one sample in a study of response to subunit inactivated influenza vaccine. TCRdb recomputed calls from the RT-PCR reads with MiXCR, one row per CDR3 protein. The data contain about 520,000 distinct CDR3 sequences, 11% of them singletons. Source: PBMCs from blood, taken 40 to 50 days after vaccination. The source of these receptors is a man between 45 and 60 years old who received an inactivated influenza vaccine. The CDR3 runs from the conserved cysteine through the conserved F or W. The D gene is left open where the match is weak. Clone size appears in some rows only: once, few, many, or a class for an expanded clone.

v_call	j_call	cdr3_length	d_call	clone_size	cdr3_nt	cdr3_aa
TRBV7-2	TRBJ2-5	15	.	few	TGTGCCAGCAGCTTAGCCCACGAGGCAGCCGAGACCCAGTACTTC	CASSLAHEAAETQYF
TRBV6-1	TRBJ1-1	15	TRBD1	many	TGTGCCAGAAACTCCGACAGGGGACCGAACACTGAAGCTTTCTTT	CARNSDRGPNTEAFF
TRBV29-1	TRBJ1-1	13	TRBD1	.	TGCAGCGTTCCGACAGGGGCGGGCACTGAAGCTTTCTTT	CSVPTGAGTEAFF
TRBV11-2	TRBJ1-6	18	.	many	TGTGCCAGCAGCTTATTAAGTAGGTCGAGCTCCTATAATTCACCCCTCCACTTT	CASSLLSRSSSYNSPLHF
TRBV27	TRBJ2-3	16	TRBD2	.	TGTGCCAGCAGTTTAGCGGGGGGGTATGTGCCAGATACGCAGTATTTT	CASSLAGGYVPDTQYF
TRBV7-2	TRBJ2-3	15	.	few	TGTGCCAGCAGCCCGCAGCGGGCTAGCACAGATACGCAGTATTTT	CASSPQRASTDTQYF
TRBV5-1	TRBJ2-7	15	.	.	TGCGCCAGCAGCTTGGAAGGTATCAGCTCCTACGAGCAGTACTTC	CASSLEGISSYEQYF
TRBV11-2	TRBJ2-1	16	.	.	TGTGCCAGCAGCTTAGGACAGGTACTCTCCTACAATGAGCAGTTCTTC	CASSLGQVLSYNEQFF
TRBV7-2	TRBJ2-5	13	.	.	TGTGCCAGCAGCCCTCCCCTCCAAGAGACCCAGTACTTC	CASSPPLQETQYF
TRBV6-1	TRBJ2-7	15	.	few	TGTGCCAGCAGACCCTCGGGGTGGGGAAGTGGCGAGCAGTACTTC	CASRPSGWGSGEQYF
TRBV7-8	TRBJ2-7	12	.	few	TGTGCCAGCAGTTGGGACCCCTACGAGCAGTACTTC	CASSWDPYEQYF
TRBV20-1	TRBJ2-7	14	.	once	TGCAGTGCGAAGGACGGACTGGCGAAATCCGAGCAGTACTTC	CSAKDGLAKSEQYF
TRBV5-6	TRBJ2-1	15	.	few	TGTGCCAGCAGCCGAAGGACTTTCCGCCCGGGCGAGCAGTTCTTC	CASSRRTFRPGEQFF
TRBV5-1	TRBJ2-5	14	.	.	TGCGCCAGCAGCGCTTCCAGACTAGAAGAGACCCAGTACTTC	CASSASRLEETQYF
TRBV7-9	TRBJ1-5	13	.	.	TGTGCCATCAGTCTATCTCAGGATCAGCCCCAGCATTTT	CAISLSQDQPQHF
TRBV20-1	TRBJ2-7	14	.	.	TGCAGTGCTAGCTTAGCCTACAACTCCTACGAGCAGTACTTC	CSASLAYNSYEQYF
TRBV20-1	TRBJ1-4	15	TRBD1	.	TGCAGTGCCACCCCGGTGGCAGGGGGAAATGAAAAACTGTTTTTT	CSATPVAGGNEKLFF
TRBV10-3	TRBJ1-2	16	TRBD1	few	TGTGCCATCAGTGCCACTCACAGGGGAGTATTTTATGGCTACACCTTC	CAISATHRGVFYGYTF
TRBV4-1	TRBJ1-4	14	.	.	TGCGCCAGCAGCCAATCAGGGCCTAATGAAAAACTGTTTTTT	CASSQSGPNEKLFF
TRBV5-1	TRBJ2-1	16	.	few	TGCGCCAGCAGTCGCCCCGGGACGGAAAAATACAATGAGCAGTTCTTC	CASSRPGTEKYNEQFF
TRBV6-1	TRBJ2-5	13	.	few	TGTGCCAGCACACCGGACAGCCAAGAGACCCAGTACTTC	CASTPDSQETQYF